Below are 4 T cell receptor beta chains sequenced from a single sample in a study of blood T cell repertoires in COVID-19. Profiled with immunoSEQ multiplex PCR; TCRdb holds only in-frame clones, not every one. The sample contains fewer than 350,000 clones, approximately 91% of which appear only once. Material: PBMCs or T cells enriched from blood (not recorded which). The receptors shown here come from a woman between 40 and 55 years old who had recovered from COVID-19.

V usage is TRBV4-2 and J usage is TRBJ2-5; 9 bases are a match to TRBD1. This CDR3 has 15 amino acids. The trim removed 4 bases at V and 14 bases at J, leaving 17 bases unmatched. Germline lookup yields CDR1 LGHNA and CDR2 YNFKEQ. CDR3 in amino acids: CASSPAWGDREPYYF. Written as DNA, the CDR3 is TGTGCCAGCAGCCCCGCATGGGGGGACAGGGAGCCCTACTACTTC.

The chain links TRBV27 to TRBJ2-5; 8 bases fit TRBD2. The CDR3 loop spans 13 amino acids. Germline V gives CDR1 MNHEY, CDR2 SMNVEV (reference sequence). J was trimmed by 5 bases and V by 10 bases; bases with no gene match: 9. The CDR3 loop reads CATSQRERETQYF. CDR3 in DNA: TGTGCCACCTCGCAGCGGGAGAGGGAGACCCAGTACTTC.

The V call is TRBV19, the J call TRBJ2-3; 10 nucleotides agree with TRBD2. The junction had 7 bases not matched to a gene; V was cut back by 4 bases and J by 3 bases. The CDR3 length is 16 residues. The germline V gene has CDR1 LNHDA and CDR2 SQIVND (reference sequence). The CDR3 loop reads CASSTLMTSGTDTQYF. For the CDR3, the DNA is TGTGCCAGTAGTACCCTAATGACTAGCGGGACAGATACGCAGTATTTT.

The chain couples TRBV11-2 to TRBJ2-5; 7 nucleotides line up with TRBD2. The V segment lost 1 base and the J segment 4 bases; nucleotides outside the gene matches: 6. This CDR3 has 15 residues. Per the germline V gene, CDR1 is SGHAT and CDR2 is FQNNGV. The CDR3 here is CASSLVPRGVETQYF. The DNA of the CDR3 is TGTGCCAGCAGCTTAGTGCCCCGGGGGGTAGAGACCCAGTACTTC. The full variable domain, its missing parts supplied by reference TRBV11-2 and TRBJ2-5, is EAGVAQSPRYKIIEKRQSVAFWCNPISGHATLYWYQQILGQGPKLLIQFQNNGVVDDSQLPKDRFSAERLKGVDSTLKIQPAKLEDSAVYLCASSLVPRGVETQYFGPGTRLLVL.